A single T cell receptor (beta chain) is shown here with its context. No antigen is known for it. CDR1 and CDR2 from the germline V gene are SNHLY and FYNNEI. The CDR3 is 15 residues long. V was shortened by 5 bases and J by 0 bases, with 11 bases between the two germline ends. TCRdb called the reads again in MiXCR, with one record for every CDR3 protein. Here the sample spans about 150,000 distinct CDR3 sequences, 23% being singletons. This entry comes from a study of T cell repertoires in cytomegalovirus infection. Overall study results and limits: HLA-C-restricted TCR beta clonotypes specific for CMV led the ex vivo response.

Sequencing was carried out using PBMCs. The genes are TRBV2 and TRBJ2-1; no definite D call. This TCR derives from a human donor in good health (CMV status not recorded). Some clones in this sample may be carry-over from other donors' samples. This CDR3 is CASSSQESSYNEQFF. CDR3 DNA: TGTGCCAGCAGTTCTCAGGAAAGCTCCTACAATGAGCAGTTCTTC. The whole variable domain, filled in from reference TRBV2 and TRBJ2-1, reads EPEVTQTPSHQVTQMGQEVILRCVPISNHLYFYWYRQILGQKVEFLVSFYNNEISEKSEIFDDQFSVERPDGSNFTLKIRSTKLEDSAMYFCASSSQESSYNEQFFGPGTRLTVL.